This T cell receptor (beta chain) is drawn from a study of blood T cell repertoires in COVID-19. Original processing methods: The assay estimated nucleated cells by amplifying reference gene primers. The data were produced by immunoSEQ multiplex PCR, yet TCRdb's version contains in-frame clones alone and is incomplete. The DNA was the basis for D and trimming; V, J and clone size are from that table. The table lists under 65,000 clones, approximately 90% of them singletons. The CDR3 has 13 residues. Trimming removed 6 bases at V and 4 bases at J, with 12 bases between. CDR1 SNHLY and CDR2 FYNNEI come from the germline V gene.

The TCR originated in a man aged 50 to 59 with acute or convalescent COVID-19. This sequence joins TRBV2 and TRBJ1-2; the D gene is possibly TRBD1 (6 bases). The source material was peripheral blood. The CDR3 DNA reads as TGTGCCAGCAGCCTCACCAGGGGCTATGGCTACACCTTC. Amino acids: CASSLTRGYGYTF.